These 17 T cell receptor beta chains share one sample of origin, sequenced in a study of T cells in Graves' hyperthyroidism and ophthalmopathy. RNA transcripts provided the source from which TCR beta CDR3 regions were amplified. HTBI primers drove first-round RT-PCR of the TCR CDR3. One entry per CDR3 protein, called by TCRdb with MiXCR from the multiplex PCR reads. The data contain roughly 280,000 distinct CDR3 sequences, 17% of them singletons. Sequencing used blood. These receptors were collected from a woman aged 55 to 70 with Graves' ophthalmopathy.

In this sample, this clonotype turned up many times. The chain couples TRBV7-2 to TRBJ1-2; D not certain. V was pared by 5 bases and J by 5 bases, with 9 bases between. This CDR3 region has 12 residues. Germline V gene data show CDR1 as SGHTA and CDR2 as FQGNSA. The CDR3, as DNA: TGTGCCAGCAGCGGCCGGTTTTATGGCTACACCTTC. This codes for CASSGRFYGYTF. Combining the CDR3 with reference TRBV7-2 and TRBJ1-2 gives the whole variable domain GAGVSQSPSNKVTEKGKDVELRCDPISGHTALYWYRQSLGQGLEFLIYFQGNSAPDKSGLPSDRFSAERTGGSVSTLTIQRTQQEDSAVYLCASSGRFYGYTFGSGTRLTVV.

This clonotype was observed many times. J is TRBJ1-6 and V is TRBV20-1; a possible D gene is TRBD1 (5 bases). Germline assignment: CDR1 DFQATT and CDR2 SNEGSKA (reference sequence). V was trimmed by 6 bases and J by 5 bases, leaving 17 bases between them. The CDR3 length is 15 residues. In DNA form, the CDR3 reads TGCAGTGCACTTGACAGAAGGGCTAATAATTCACCCCTCCACTTT. This sequence encodes CSALDRRANNSPLHF.

This clonotype came up many times. The chain joins TRBV6-2 or TRBV6-3 to TRBJ2-5; 8 nucleotides line up with TRBD2. The length of the CDR3 is 14 residues. With V trimmed by 5 bases and J by 5 bases, 7 bases remained unmatched. Germline V gene lookup returns CDR1 MNHEY and CDR2 SVGEGT. CDR3 nucleotides: TGTGCCAGCAGTCCATGGACTAGCCCGGAGACCCAGTACTTC. Translating it yields CASSPWTSPETQYF.

This clonotype appeared many times. The rearrangement links TRBV5-1 to TRBJ2-4; maybe TRBD1 (6 bases). V lost 3 bases and J 4 bases, leaving 14 bases between the germline ends. This CDR3 has 15 amino acids. Germline loops: CDR1 SGHRS, CDR2 YFSETQ. The CDR3 region has the DNA TGCGCCAGCAGCTCCCCAGGGGAAGTAAAAAACATTCAGTACTTC. Translated: CASSSPGEVKNIQYF.

This clonotype has at least ten counts. The chain uses TRBV11-2 and TRBJ2-6; the D gene could be TRBD1 or TRBD2 (6 bases each). The CDR3 consists of 15 residues. Germline lookup yields CDR1 SGHAT and CDR2 FQNNGV. V lost 5 bases and J 4 bases, leaving 12 bases between the germline ends. The chain's CDR3 is CASSRGGTGANVLTF. DNA of the CDR3: TGTGCCAGCAGCCGGGGCGGGACAGGGGCCAACGTCCTGACTTTC.

This clonotype appeared a few times. The V gene is TRBV6-5, the J gene TRBJ1-3; the D is unclear. V lost 2 bases and J lost 1, with 9 bases in between. The CDR3 extends over 15 amino acids. Germline-derived CDR1 and CDR2 are MNHEY and SVGAGI. CDR3 bases: TGTGCCAGCAGTTACAATGGCGGATCTGGAAACACCATATATTTT. Protein product: CASSYNGGSGNTIYF.

There are many counts of this clonotype. This chain links TRBV9 with TRBJ2-7; D may match TRBD1 or TRBD2 (7 bases each). The CDR3 has 13 amino acids. Trimming took off 7 bases at V and 7 bases at J, with 18 bases between the two ends. Germline loops: CDR1 SGDLS, CDR2 YYNGEE. The CDR3 DNA follows: TGTGCCAGCTCTAATCCAGGGGGGGATGAGCAGTACTTC. Translating gives CASSNPGGDEQYF.

This chain joins TRBV20-1 and TRBJ2-2, with 9 bases lining up with TRBD2. V lost 6 bases to trimming and J lost 0 bases; unmatched junction nucleotides: 5. This CDR3 comprises 15 residues. The germline CDR1 and CDR2 sequences are DFQATT and SNEGSKA (reference sequence). CDR3 nucleotides: TGCAGTGCCTCAGGGACTAGCCCGAACACCGGGGAGCTGTTTTTT. Translated: CSASGTSPNTGELFF.

This clonotype was observed many times. The gene calls are TRBV27 and TRBJ1-6, with 7 bases fitting TRBD1. CDR1 is MNHEY, CDR2 SMNVEV, per germline (reference sequence). The CDR3 is 15 amino acids. V gave up 2 bases and J gave up 10 bases; unmatched junction bases: 8. Here the CDR3 DNA reads TGTGCCAGCAGTTTAGACAGGGTTTTAATATCACCCCTCCACTTT. Its translation: CASSLDRVLISPLHF.

This clonotype was picked up many times. V and J are TRBV7-2 and TRBJ1-3, with D unresolved. The CDR3 has 13 amino acids. Trimming pared 6 bases from V and 2 bases from J, leaving 8 bases between. The germline gives CDR1 SGHTA, CDR2 FQGNSA. The chain's CDR3 is CASRKEAGNTIYF. Written as DNA, the CDR3 is TGTGCCAGCAGGAAAGAAGCTGGAAACACCATATATTTT.

This rearrangement joins TRBV9 to TRBJ2-3; D might be TRBD2 (6 bases). This CDR3 is built from 16 residues. Between the trimmed V and J ends, which lost 0 bases and 6 bases, there was a span of 17 bases. Germline lookup yields CDR1 SGDLS and CDR2 YYNGEE. The CDR3 coding sequence is TGTGCCAGCAGCGTAGGAAGCGGGTGGGAAGGGGATACGCAGTATTTT. Amino acid sequence: CASSVGSGWEGDTQYF.

The genes are TRBV5-6 and TRBJ2-7, with TRBD1 matching over 7 bases. Looked up from germline, CDR1 is SGHDT and CDR2 is YYEEEE. The CDR3 extends over 15 amino acids. V lost 3 bases, J lost 1 base, and 7 bases stayed unmatched. The chain's CDR3 is CASSWSGQKSYEQYF. The CDR3 DNA sequence: TGTGCCAGCAGCTGGTCGGGACAGAAATCCTACGAGCAGTACTTC.

This clonotype turned up a few times. The germline gene is not matched at one end of the junction; a read error may be the cause. The chain combines TRBV28 with TRBJ2-2, with TRBD2 matching over 9 bases. The CDR3 is 16 residues long. Germline CDR1 and CDR2: MDHEN and SYDVKM. CDR3 DNA: TGTGCCGGGGCCTCGGGAGCGGGAGGCTACACCGGGGAGCCGTTTTTT. It codes for CAGASGAGGYTGEPFF.

This clonotype was seen ten or more times. The genes are TRBV12-3 or TRBV12-4 and TRBJ1-2; 10 bases align to TRBD1. The CDR3 contains 14 residues. V shed 4 bases, J shed 8 bases, and the junction held 7 bases outside the gene matches. The CDR3 region has the DNA TGTGCCAGCAGTTCGGACAGGGGGAAACGGGGCTACACCTTC. Its protein is CASSSDRGKRGYTF.

This clonotype was counted at least ten times. This chain links TRBV25-1 with TRBJ2-3; 9 nucleotides agree with TRBD2. Per germline, CDR1 MGHDK and CDR2 SYGVNS. The junction had 10 bases not matched to a gene; V was cut back by 5 bases and J by 4 bases. This CDR3 contains 16 residues. CDR3 sequence: CASSPRPGLAADTQYF. CDR3 nucleotides: TGTGCCAGCAGTCCTCGACCGGGACTAGCAGCAGATACGCAGTATTTT. Complete variable domain (other parts from reference TRBV25-1 and TRBJ2-3): EADIYQTPRYLVIGTGKKITLECSQTMGHDKMYWYQQDPGMELHLIHYSYGVNSTEKGDLSSESTVSRIRTEHFPLTLESARPSHTSQYLCASSPRPGLAADTQYFGPGTRLTVL.

This clonotype was found many times. The chain combines TRBV20-1 with TRBJ2-4; D perhaps matches TRBD2 (6 bases). This CDR3 contains 14 residues. Looked up from germline, CDR1 is DFQATT and CDR2 is SNEGSKA (reference sequence). V gave up 3 bases and J gave up 5 bases, with 14 bases separating them. The CDR3 loop reads CSASREVVENIQYF. The CDR3 DNA follows: TGCAGTGCTAGTAGGGAGGTGGTTGAAAACATTCAGTACTTC.

The chain has TRBV27 and TRBJ2-2; no definite D call. Germline V gene data show CDR1 as MNHEY and CDR2 as SMNVEV (reference sequence). CDR3 length: 14 amino acids. The V and J ends lost 7 bases and 3 bases respectively, with 12 bases between them. CDR3 DNA: TGTGCCAGCAAGTCCCGTGGGGACACCGGGGAGCTGTTTTTT. Amino acids: CASKSRGDTGELFF.